A single T cell receptor beta chain is shown here with its context. Different DNA sequences within this sample yield the same CDR3. Recent acute infections and vaccinations were absent in the healthy HIV-negative adult donors. These data belong to a study of shared clonotypes between healthy human individuals. Whole-study context: The donors, a couple of women and a few men, were aged 18 to 49.

V dropped 3 bases and J dropped 7; count of bases not matched to a gene: 4. The CDR3 is made up of 14 amino acids. Germline CDR1 reads SGHRS; CDR2 reads YFSETQ. Per the original methods: From ImmunoSEQ came sequences covering only the junction and carrying no quality scores, so filtering differed. Sequencing used immunoSEQ multiplex PCR; TCRdb keeps in-frame clones, though not all of them. Clone size and the V and J calls come from that table; the DNA yielded D and trimming. The table records over 2 million clones, 95% of them present only once. The specimen was naive CD4+ T cells sorted from blood. The subset was: CD45RA+ positively selected. This TCR was sampled from a man aged 18 to 35 in good health. The V call is TRBV5-1, the J call TRBJ1-4; TRBD1 aligns across 9 bases. CDR3 sequence reads: CASSSGQGAEKLFF. As DNA, the CDR3 is TGCGCCAGCAGCTCGGGACAGGGCGCTGAAAAACTGTTTTTT.